The clone carrying this TCR beta chain has ten or more counts. TCRdb independently ran MiXCR on the 5' RACE reads; one entry per CDR3 protein. The repertoire has tens of thousands of distinct CDR3 sequences, about 24% of them found once; the top ten carry about 3%. The sequence came from a female donor with breast cancer. Sequenced input: tumor-infiltrating naive CD4+ T cells sorted from the breast tumor. The subset was: naive CD4+ T cells, CD4+CD45RA+CD25-.

CDR3 bases: TGTGCCAGCAGTTACTCTGGGGGCACCGGGGAGCTGTTTTTT. It encodes CASSYSGGTGELFF. J is TRBJ2-2 and V is TRBV6-5; possibly TRBD1 or TRBD2 for D (5 bases each). Germline CDR1 is MNHEY and CDR2 is SVGAGI. This CDR3 contains 14 residues. Trimming took off 0 bases at V and 4 bases at J, with 6 bases between the two ends.